Shown below are 24 T cell receptor beta chains from a single sample sequenced in a study of Ad26.COV2.S vaccination and SARS-CoV-2 variants (dated by TCRdb to about 2021). According to the study, the label for this sample's treatment or condition signals: around 19 received Ad26.COV2.S at low or high dose, single or two shots; five or six received placebo; per-sample allocation not given. Repertoires of vaccine and placebo recipients were sequenced from samples taken on day 63 after the first injection. Library preparation was by the immunoSEQ multiplex PCR assay. TCRdb re-hosts the immuneACCESS table, in-frame sequences only. Its copies lack some clones; in the studies checked, an unresolved V gene accounts for under half of them, and the cause for the rest is not known. Within this sample are around 270,000 clones, with 70% to 90% of them counted one time only. Just under 3% of the sample rests with the top ten.

The specimen was peripheral blood, collected in a trial of Ad26.COV2.S vaccine versus placebo. These receptors originate from a person aged 18-65 years who received the Ad26.COV2.S COVID-19 vaccine or a placebo.

This chain links TRBV27 with TRBJ1-5; TRBD1 agrees at 7 bases. In germline, CDR1 is MNHEY, CDR2 SMNVEV (reference sequence). The CDR3 runs 14 residues. V dropped 4 bases and J dropped 6; count of bases not matched to a gene: 6. The CDR3 loop is CASSYTGAGQPQHF. CDR3 in DNA: TGTGCCAGCAGTTATACAGGGGCGGGTCAGCCCCAGCATTTT.

The rearrangement links TRBV6-5 to TRBJ1-1; maybe TRBD1 (6 bases). Germline-derived CDR1 and CDR2 are MNHEY and SVGAGI. Trimming removed 2 bases from V and 1 base from J, with 8 bases in between. The CDR3 has 14 residues. CDR3 residues: CASSYGTRNTEAFF. The CDR3 nucleotides read TGTGCCAGCAGTTACGGGACAAGGAACACTGAAGCTTTCTTT.

This clone was seen only a few times. The chain couples TRBV11-2 to TRBJ2-2; the D is unclear. CDR1 SGHAT and CDR2 FQNNGV come from the germline V gene. There are 13 residues in the CDR3. Trimming took 5 bases from V and 4 from J, leaving 8 bases between them. CDR3 in amino acids: CASSPLFTGELFF. The CDR3 DNA reads TGTGCCAGCAGCCCCCTGTTCACCGGGGAGCTGTTTTTT.

The J gene is TRBJ2-3, the V gene TRBV10-3; 7 nucleotides line up with TRBD1. The junction had 7 bases not matched to a gene; V was cut back by 5 bases and J by 2 bases. This CDR3 is 15 amino acids long. CDR1 and CDR2 (germline): ENHRY, SYGVKD. The DNA of the CDR3 is TGTGCCATCAGTTATGGACAGGTAGCCACAGATACGCAGTATTTT. This gives the protein CAISYGQVATDTQYF.

The V gene is TRBV21-1, the J gene TRBJ2-2; no DNA check was done on the table's D call, TRBD1. TRBV21-1 is termed a pseudogene. The CDR3 extends over 16 amino acids. CDR3 sequence (DNA): TGTGCTAGCAACCTGGGCGCGCGTATCAACACCGGGGAGCTGTTTTTT. As protein: CASNLGARINTGELFF.

The chain uses TRBV7-3 and TRBJ2-2; no reliable D call. In germline, CDR1 is SGHTA, CDR2 FQGTGA. V shed 4 bases and J shed 0 bases, with 6 bases lying between them. This CDR3 contains 14 residues. CDR3 amino acids: CASSYYTNTGELFF. The CDR3 bases are TGTGCCAGCAGCTATTACACGAACACCGGGGAGCTGTTTTTT.

The rearrangement uses TRBV6-6 and TRBJ2-1, with 13 bases matching TRBD2. The CDR3 length is 19 residues. Germline V lookup: CDR1 MNHNY, CDR2 SVGAGI (reference sequence). V lost 5 bases and J lost 7; bases outside the gene matches: 17. The CDR3 sequence is CASSLMMETSGRFRNEQFF. DNA of the CDR3: TGTGCCAGCAGTCTCATGATGGAGACTAGCGGGAGGTTTCGGAATGAGCAGTTCTTC.

This chain links TRBV6-5 with TRBJ1-3; D is undetermined. CDR1 is MNHEY, CDR2 SVGAGI, per germline. There are 13 residues in the CDR3. Trimming removed 7 bases from V and 3 bases from J, with 10 bases in between. CDR3 amino acids: CASKEDGGNTIYF. CDR3 coding DNA: TGTGCCAGCAAGGAGGACGGTGGAAACACCATATATTTT.

The chain couples TRBV7-2 to TRBJ2-5, with D possibly matching TRBD2 (6 bases). Trimming removed 6 bases from V and 1 base from J, with 15 bases in between. This CDR3 is 15 amino acids long. CDR1 is SGHTA, CDR2 FQGNSA, per germline. CDR3 coding DNA: TGTGCCAGCAGTTTTGCCTTGGGAGGCCAAGAGACCCAGTACTTC. This gives the protein CASSFALGGQETQYF.

CDR3 sequence: CASSQGEALPNYGYTF. The CDR3 DNA follows: TGTGCCAGCAGCCAGGGAGAAGCCCTCCCAAACTATGGCTACACCTTC. The gene calls are TRBV14 and TRBJ1-2, with D unresolved. The germline V gene encodes CDR1 SGHDN and CDR2 FVKESK. V was trimmed by 3 bases and J by 2 bases, leaving 16 bases between them. This CDR3 has 16 residues. Full variable domain (outside the CDR3, taken from reference TRBV14 and TRBJ1-2): EAGVTQFPSHSVIEKGQTVTLRCDPISGHDNLYWYRRVMGKEIKFLLHFVKESKQDESGMPNNRFLAERTGGTYSTLKVQPAELEDSGVYFCASSQGEALPNYGYTFGSGTRLTVV.

The chain has TRBV24-1 and TRBJ1-5, with D unclear. Germline V gene sequence: CDR1 KGHDR, CDR2 SFDVKD. The length of the CDR3 is 14 residues. Trimming stripped 12 bases from V and 2 bases from J, with 16 bases between. The CDR3 DNA reads as TGTGCCTCAAAACCTGGGGTTGGCAATCAGCCCCAGCATTTT. As protein: CASKPGVGNQPQHF.

The chain employs TRBV7-2 and TRBJ2-3, with 7 positions matching TRBD1. Germline CDR1 reads SGHTA; CDR2 reads FQGNSA. This CDR3 has 14 residues. After removal of 4 bases from V and 6 bases from J, the junction contained 7 bases not matched to a gene. The CDR3 region is CASSYRQGPDTQYF. CDR3 sequence (DNA): TGTGCCAGCAGCTACAGACAGGGCCCCGATACGCAGTATTTT.

The chain has TRBV12-3 or TRBV12-4 and TRBJ2-2; D not resolved. V was clipped by 0 bases and J by 15 bases, with 14 bases between them. The CDR3 is 13 residues long. The CDR3 protein is CASSLAEGAAVFF. CDR3 in DNA: TGTGCCAGCAGTTTAGCTGAAGGTGCGGCGGTGTTTTTT.

The chain has TRBV18 and TRBJ2-2, with TRBD1 matching over 10 bases. The CDR3 is made up of 16 amino acids. The V and J ends lost 8 bases and 4 bases, in that order; junction bases with no gene match: 10. Looked up from germline, CDR1 is KGHSH and CDR2 is LQKENI. Here the CDR3 reads CASPRDRGRSTGELFF. DNA for the CDR3: TGTGCCAGCCCACGGGACAGGGGAAGAAGCACCGGGGAGCTGTTTTTT.

The J gene is TRBJ1-6, the V gene TRBV6-5, with D maybe TRBD1 (5 bases). Trimming shortened V by 0 bases and J by 7 bases, and 10 bases separated the two germline ends. Germline loops: CDR1 MNHEY, CDR2 SVGAGI. The CDR3 length is 15 residues. CDR3 in amino acids: CASSYSPRENSPLHF. In DNA, the CDR3 is TGTGCCAGCAGTTACTCCCCCAGGGAGAATTCACCCCTCCACTTT.

V is TRBV3-1 (or the pseudogene TRBV3-2) and J is TRBJ2-7, with 12 bases identical to TRBD2. The ends lost 1 base at V and 4 bases at J; junction bases unmatched: 2. CDR3 length: 15 amino acids. The germline CDR1 and CDR2 sequences are LGHDT and YNNKEL (reference sequence). The CDR3 DNA reads as TGTGCCAGCAGCCAAGGGACTAGCGGGACTTACGAGCAGTACTTC. Translation gives CASSQGTSGTYEQYF.

The CDR3 protein is CASSQGHLETQYF. Written as DNA, the CDR3 is TGCGCCAGCAGCCAGGGACATCTGGAGACCCAGTACTTC. This chain connects TRBV4-1 to TRBJ2-5, with TRBD1 as a possible D gene (6 bases). The CDR3 covers 13 residues. The germline V gene has CDR1 MGHRA and CDR2 YSYEKL. The germline V and J ends were trimmed by 3 bases and 5 bases, with 10 bases remaining between them.

The V call is TRBV4-1, the J call TRBJ2-3; tentative D call: TRBD1 (6 bases). The CDR3 has 15 amino acids. Trimming shortened V by 3 bases and J by 3 bases, and 13 bases separated the two germline ends. Germline assignment: CDR1 MGHRA and CDR2 YSYEKL. The CDR3 region is CASSHYRAGTDTQYF. In DNA form, the CDR3 reads TGCGCCAGCAGCCATTACAGGGCTGGGACAGATACGCAGTATTTT.

In its sample, this clone was seen once. This rearrangement joins TRBV11-2 to TRBJ2-7; tentatively, D is TRBD1 (6 bases). This CDR3 spans 15 amino acids. Deletions cut 5 bases from V and 5 bases from J, with 19 bases between. Germline CDR1 and CDR2: SGHAT and FQNNGV. The CDR3 sequence: CASSDTAQGSHEQYV. CDR3 sequence (DNA): TGTGCCAGCAGCGATACAGCTCAGGGGTCCCACGAGCAGTACGTC.

J is TRBJ2-5 and V is TRBV9, with TRBD1 identical over 7 bases. J was trimmed by 5 bases and V by 0 bases; bases with no gene match: 4. The CDR3 has 14 residues. The germline V gene encodes CDR1 SGDLS and CDR2 YYNGEE. DNA for the CDR3: TGTGCCAGCAGCGTAGAAACAGGGGTTGAGACCCAGTACTTC. Amino acid sequence: CASSVETGVETQYF.

The V call is TRBV7-9, the J call TRBJ2-5; D unresolved. This CDR3 has 13 residues. Germline V gene lookup returns CDR1 SEHNR and CDR2 FQNEAQ (reference sequence). V dropped 1 base and J dropped 5 bases, with 8 bases sitting between them. The CDR3 bases are TGTGCCAGCAGCTTAGGGGGTTACGAGACCCAGTACTTC. Its protein product is CASSLGGYETQYF.

The chain uses TRBV19 and TRBJ2-3; a possible D gene is TRBD1 (5 bases). V was pared by 8 bases and J by 0 bases, with 12 bases between. CDR1 is LNHDA, CDR2 SQIVND, per germline (reference sequence). This CDR3 contains 14 residues. The CDR3 spells CASADSISTDTQYF. The CDR3 DNA reads as TGTGCCAGTGCTGACAGCATTAGCACAGATACGCAGTATTTT.

The V gene is TRBV7-3, the J gene TRBJ2-3; the match to TRBD2 covers 13 bases. Germline V CDR1 and CDR2: SGHTA, FQGTGA. CDR3 length equals 18 residues. Trimming took 5 bases from V and 1 from J; bases not matched to a gene: 9. This CDR3 is CASSPRGLAGRRTDTQYF. CDR3 sequence (DNA): TGTGCCAGCAGCCCCCGGGGACTAGCGGGACGTCGCACAGATACGCAGTATTTT.

The gene calls are TRBV12-3 or TRBV12-4 and TRBJ2-3; D is perhaps TRBD1 or TRBD2 (5 bases each). V was pared by 4 bases and J by 6 bases, with 8 bases between. The CDR3 sequence is 12 residues long. The CDR3 bases are TGTGCCAGCAGTTCTTGGGGGGATACGCAGTATTTT. Translated, it gives CASSSWGDTQYF.